The T cell receptor (beta chain) described here comes from a study of shared clonotypes between healthy human individuals. Study findings and constraints: Researchers sampled blood only, noting tissue repertoires likely differ. Clonotypes shared by all four donors outscored non-shared clonotypes in generation probability.

V dropped 5 bases and J dropped 1 base, with 14 bases sitting between them. Germline CDR1 and CDR2: MDHEN and SYDVKM. This CDR3 spans 15 amino acids. Donors were healthy HIV-negative adults without recent acute infections or vaccinations. Profiled with immunoSEQ multiplex PCR; TCRdb holds only in-frame clones, not every one. The sample records approximately 1.1 million clones, around 78% being singletons. This clone was picked up many times. Its specificity is unknown. This receptor was obtained from a man between 18 and 35 years old in good health. Some clones in this sample may be carry-over from other donors' samples. The chain carries TRBV28 and TRBJ1-1; D might be TRBD1 (5 bases). Sequenced sample: memory CD4+ T cells from PBMCs. Subset noted: CD45RA-negative fraction. As DNA, the CDR3 is TGTGCCAGCAGTCCCCGGGGCAGCTCGAACACTGAAGCTTTCTTT. Translated, it gives CASSPRGSSNTEAFF.